This T cell receptor (beta chain) was sequenced for a study of Ad26.COV2.S vaccination and SARS-CoV-2 variants. Study as a whole: Participants got Ad26.COV2.S intramuscularly, once or twice 56 days apart. Study-level points and caveats: Analytic work on TCR breadth and depth might have understated the full extent of total T cell responses.

CDR3 size: 14 residues. Germline lookup yields CDR1 LNHDA and CDR2 SQIVND (reference sequence). V was clipped by 5 bases and J by 7 bases; unmatched bases: 8. As to treatment: some 19 received Ad26.COV2.S at low or high dose, single or two shots; several received placebo; per-sample allocation not given. The investigators took samples on day 63 after the first vaccine or placebo injection. A note on this clone: Its cognate antigen is unknown.

Libraries were prepared by immunoSEQ multiplex PCR; TCRdb keeps only in-frame clonotypes and omits some of them. Of about 680,000 clones listed, about 89% are singletons. The V call is TRBV19, the J call TRBJ1-2, with 9 bases that match TRBD1. The clonotype comes from a person between 18 and 59 years old who received the Ad26.COV2.S COVID-19 vaccine or a placebo. Sequencing used peripheral blood, obtained in a trial of Ad26.COV2.S vaccine versus placebo. In DNA, the CDR3 is TGTGCCAGTAGTCGTAGGGGACAGGGACGTGGCTACACCTTC. It codes for CASSRRGQGRGYTF. Full variable domain (missing parts from reference TRBV19 and TRBJ1-2): DGGITQSPKYLFRKEGQNVTLSCEQNLNHDAMYWYRQDPGQGLRLIYYSQIVNDFQKGDIAEGYSVSREKKESFPLTVTSAQKNPTAFYLCASSRRGQGRGYTFGSGTRLTVV.